The entry below gives a single T cell receptor beta chain sequence along with its context. Antigen: not known. This sample stems from a study of CD8 T cells in Susac syndrome. TCR beta sequences were obtained from blood CD8+ and CD4+ T cells. TEMRA cells were FACS-enriched, and CD8+ and CD4+ T cells were isolated negatively. Study observations and caveats: The relatively small number of individuals in the TCR sequencing and HLA analysis was acknowledged by the study.

With 3 bases removed from V and 6 bases from J, the gap between germline ends came to 12 bases. This CDR3 comprises 13 residues. The germline V gene encodes CDR1 MNHEY and CDR2 SVGAGI. Reverse transcription of 0.5 to 1 ug RNA was performed with random hexamers. The TCR beta CDR3 was amplified by immunoSEQ multiplex PCR across 54 Vbeta, 13 Jbeta. TCRdb used MiXCR to reprocess the immunoSEQ multiplex PCR reads, holding one entry per CDR3 protein. The sample shows 150,000 to 190,000 distinct CDR3 sequences, just under 97% of them seen only once. The chain carries TRBV6-5 and TRBJ2-7, with D possibly being TRBD2 (7 bases). The sequencing input was CD8+ T cells from PBMCs. The TCR sequence derives from a human donor with multiple sclerosis. Here the CDR3 DNA reads TGTGCCAGCAGTTATAGGGGGGGCGTCGAGCAGTACTTC. Protein sequence: CASSYRGGVEQYF.